The 25 T cell receptor beta chains in this list originate from one sample, sequenced in a study of blood T cell repertoires in COVID-19. Sequencing was performed with immunoSEQ multiplex PCR; in TCRdb, only in-frame clones are kept and a portion is missing. The sample has 210,000 or so clones; approximately 81% are singletons. The sample consisted of PBMCs or T cells enriched from blood (not recorded which). Source of these receptors: a woman aged 45-60 years with acute COVID-19.

This clone was seen a few times. The chain is built from TRBV25-1 and TRBJ2-7; 8 positions agree with TRBD1. Germline V gives CDR1 MGHDK, CDR2 SYGVNS. The CDR3 runs 13 residues. V was clipped by 7 bases and J by 7 bases; unmatched bases: 9. CDR3 bases: TGTGCCAGCACACAGGACAGGGTCAAGGAGCAGTACTTC. Its translation: CASTQDRVKEQYF.

V is TRBV20-1 and J is TRBJ1-5; no reliable D call. CDR1 is DFQATT and CDR2 is SNEGSKA in the germline V gene (reference sequence). The CDR3 runs to 11 residues. V shed 6 bases and J shed 4 bases, with 7 bases lying between them. CDR3 residues: CSAISNQPQHF. DNA of the CDR3: TGCAGTGCGATCAGTAATCAGCCCCAGCATTTT.

This rearrangement joins TRBV6-5 to TRBJ2-7, with 9 bases fitting TRBD1. V lost 4 bases to trimming and J lost 7 bases; unmatched junction nucleotides: 14. Germline V gene data show CDR1 as MNHEY and CDR2 as SVGAGI. The CDR3 totals 16 residues. This chain's CDR3 is CASSSNLITTGGEQYF. CDR3 in DNA: TGTGCCAGCAGTTCTAATCTCATAACGACAGGGGGGGAGCAGTACTTC.

This clone has more than one count but fewer than ten. The rearrangement uses TRBV24-1 and TRBJ1-2; 8 bases fit TRBD1. Germline CDR1 reads KGHDR; CDR2 reads SFDVKD. The J segment lost 0 bases and the V segment lost 3 bases, leaving 5 bases of the junction unmatched. CDR3 length equals 16 residues. The CDR3 loop reads CATSDAYRGTNYGYTF. CDR3 sequence (DNA): TGTGCCACCAGTGATGCCTACAGGGGGACTAACTATGGCTACACCTTC.

The gene calls are TRBV6-5 and TRBJ2-7; 11 nucleotides align to TRBD1. In germline, CDR1 is MNHEY, CDR2 SVGAGI. This CDR3 has 13 amino acids. V shed 10 bases and J 5 bases; nucleotides not matched to a gene: 7. The CDR3 DNA reads as TGTGCCATCACTGGACAGGGGGCCCACGAGCAGTACTTC. Translation gives CAITGQGAHEQYF.

J is TRBJ1-2 and V is TRBV6-5, with D possibly TRBD1 on 6 matching bases. Germline V gene lookup returns CDR1 MNHEY and CDR2 SVGAGI. V shed 2 bases and J shed 7 bases, with 8 bases lying between them. The CDR3 is 12 residues long. CDR3: CASSYTGIGYTF. The CDR3 region has the DNA TGTGCCAGCAGTTACACAGGGATTGGCTACACCTTC.

CDR3 nucleotide sequence: TGTGCCAGCAGCGTAGGTCACGATAGCGGCGAGACCCAGTACTTC. It translates to CASSVGHDSGETQYF. The chain employs TRBV9 and TRBJ2-5, with D perhaps matching TRBD2 (6 bases). Trimming shortened V by 0 bases and J by 5 bases, and 14 bases separated the two germline ends. CDR3 length: 15 amino acids. Germline V gene lookup returns CDR1 SGDLS and CDR2 YYNGEE.

The chain joins TRBV18 to TRBJ2-1, with D possibly TRBD1 on 6 matching bases. Trimming stripped 0 bases from V and 9 bases from J, with 15 bases between. The CDR3 loop spans 15 amino acids. The germline gives CDR1 KGHSH, CDR2 LQKENI. The CDR3 DNA is TGTGCCAGCTCACCACCCAGCCAGGGGTTCGGTGAGCAGTTCTTC. This codes for CASSPPSQGFGEQFF. The full variable domain, in which reference TRBV18 and TRBJ2-1 provide the parts outside the CDR3, is NAGVMQNPRHLVRRRGQEARLRCSPMKGHSHVYWYRQLPEEGLKFMVYLQKENIIDESGMPKERFSAEFPKEGPSILRIQQVVRGDSAAYFCASSPPSQGFGEQFFGPGTRLTVL.

The rearrangement links TRBV4-2 to TRBJ2-7; 8 bases align to TRBD2. This CDR3 region has 18 residues. Looked up from germline, CDR1 is LGHNA and CDR2 is YNFKEQ. V lost 3 bases and J lost 3; bases outside the gene matches: 16. CDR3 coding DNA: TGTGCCAGCAGCCAGACACACGGGGGGGCGGGAGAGGGCTACGAGCAGTACTTC. It encodes CASSQTHGGAGEGYEQYF.

The table lists this clone with a count of one. The chain joins TRBV7-6 to TRBJ1-1; D uncertain. Germline values: CDR1 SGHVS, CDR2 FNYEAQ. This CDR3 region has 15 residues. Trimming removed 2 bases at V and 1 base at J, with 11 bases between. For the CDR3, the DNA is TGTGCCAGCAGCTTATCGCGGGGTACGAACACTGAAGCTTTCTTT. Encoded protein: CASSLSRGTNTEAFF.

A word on this clone: At one end, the junction sequence differs from germline, possibly due to a read error. This chain connects TRBV12-3 or TRBV12-4 to TRBJ2-1; TRBD1 matches 7 bases. The CDR3 sequence is 11 residues long. In nucleotides, the CDR3 is TGTGCCAGCAGTTTATCCGGGACAGCGGTCTTC. Translating it yields CASSLSGTAVF.

The chain has TRBV15 and TRBJ1-3; no firm D call. V was shortened by 8 bases and J by 0 bases, with 8 bases between the two germline ends. This CDR3 is built from 13 residues. Germline V CDR1 and CDR2: LNHNV, YYDKDF (reference sequence). CDR3 residues: CATRGHSGNTIYF. The CDR3 DNA follows: TGTGCCACCCGCGGCCACTCTGGAAACACCATATATTTT.

This rearrangement joins TRBV18 to TRBJ1-2, with D perhaps matching TRBD1 (5 bases). The CDR3 sequence is 16 residues long. V gave up 3 bases and J gave up 0 bases, with 14 bases separating them. Germline V gene sequence: CDR1 KGHSH, CDR2 LQKENI. In DNA, the CDR3 is TGTGCCAGCTCACCGATGGGGGGACGATCTAACTATGGCTACACCTTC. This gives the protein CASSPMGGRSNYGYTF. Drawing the rest from reference TRBV18 and TRBJ1-2, the complete variable domain is NAGVMQNPRHLVRRRGQEARLRCSPMKGHSHVYWYRQLPEEGLKFMVYLQKENIIDESGMPKERFSAEFPKEGPSILRIQQVVRGDSAAYFCASSPMGGRSNYGYTFGSGTRLTVV.

The CDR3 bases are TGTGCCAGCAGCCAACCTTTAGCGGGAGAGAATGAGCAGTTCTTC. This codes for CASSQPLAGENEQFF. This chain uses TRBV14 with TRBJ2-1, with 9 bases that match TRBD2. The CDR3 consists of 15 residues. Germline-derived CDR1 and CDR2 are SGHDN and FVKESK. V was clipped by 2 bases and J by 7 bases; unmatched bases: 6.

V gene TRBV5-1 combines with J gene TRBJ2-5, with D hard to call. This CDR3 is built from 15 residues. Germline V gene sequence: CDR1 SGHRS, CDR2 YFSETQ. Trimming removed 4 bases at V and 1 base at J, with 14 bases between. The chain's CDR3 is CASSTMWPPQETQYF. CDR3 bases: TGCGCCAGCAGCACCATGTGGCCCCCCCAAGAGACCCAGTACTTC.

The gene calls are TRBV19 and TRBJ1-5; maybe TRBD1 (5 bases). CDR3 length: 14 residues. In germline, CDR1 is LNHDA, CDR2 SQIVND (reference sequence). V was pared by 6 bases and J by 10 bases, with 19 bases between. CDR3 protein: CASRKGAGEVPQHF. CDR3 sequence (DNA): TGTGCCAGTAGGAAAGGGGCGGGGGAGGTCCCCCAGCATTTT.

The chain's CDR3 is CASRETGNPYGYTF. In DNA, the CDR3 is TGTGCCAGCAGGGAGACAGGGAACCCCTATGGCTACACCTTC. The V gene is TRBV6-6, the J gene TRBJ1-2, with 7 bases fitting TRBD1. Germline V gene sequence: CDR1 MNHNY, CDR2 SVGAGI (reference sequence). The V gene end was trimmed by 6 bases and the J gene end by 4 bases; junction bases not matched to a gene: 8. This CDR3 has 14 amino acids.

The table lists this clone with a count of one. Compared with germline, one end of the junction differs, possibly owing to a read error. J is TRBJ2-3 and V is TRBV28, with 8 nucleotides matching TRBD2. Per the germline V gene, CDR1 is MDHEN and CDR2 is SYDVKM. The CDR3 consists of 11 residues. CDR3 coding DNA: TGTGCCAGCAGTTTGAGTGGCGGGAGGCATTTT. Its translation: CASSLSGGRHF.

The chain carries TRBV6-2 or TRBV6-3 and TRBJ1-5, with TRBD1 matching 7 bases. CDR1 MNHEY and CDR2 SVGEGT come from the germline V gene. J gave up 4 bases and V 4 bases, and 7 bases lay outside the gene matches. The CDR3 loop spans 15 amino acids. Here the CDR3 reads CASSSTGTVNQPQHF. The CDR3 bases are TGTGCCAGCAGTTCAACCGGGACAGTGAATCAGCCCCAGCATTTT.

CDR3 in amino acids: CASSPGDRSTDTQYF. The CDR3 DNA follows: TGTGCCAGCTCACCAGGGGACAGAAGCACAGATACGCAGTATTTT. The chain combines TRBV18 with TRBJ2-3; 7 bases fit TRBD1. CDR1 and CDR2 (germline): KGHSH, LQKENI. J gave up 0 bases and V 2 bases, and 2 bases lay outside the gene matches. This CDR3 is 15 amino acids long.

The rearrangement links TRBV24-1 to TRBJ2-1, with TRBD2 matching over 8 bases. This CDR3 has 15 residues. V gave up 8 bases and J gave up 5 bases; unmatched junction bases: 10. The germline CDR1 and CDR2 sequences are KGHDR and SFDVKD. In DNA form, the CDR3 reads TGTGCCACCATGAATAGCGGGACCCAACACAATGAGCAGTTCTTC. It yields the protein CATMNSGTQHNEQFF.

This chain links TRBV28 with TRBJ1-1; D is unclear. Between the trimmed V and J ends, which lost 10 bases and 0 bases, there was a span of 15 bases. This CDR3 has 14 residues. CDR1 and CDR2 (germline): MDHEN, SYDVKM. The DNA for the CDR3 is TGTGCCATCAACGGGGTACCTATGAACACTGAAGCTTTCTTT. Translation gives CAINGVPMNTEAFF.

J is TRBJ1-2 and V is TRBV7-9; 7 bases agree with TRBD1. In germline, CDR1 is SEHNR, CDR2 FQNEAQ (reference sequence). V shed 3 bases and J 9 bases; nucleotides not matched to a gene: 7. The CDR3 covers 13 residues. The CDR3 region is CASSFQGGESYTF. As DNA, the CDR3 is TGTGCCAGCAGCTTTCAAGGGGGCGAAAGCTACACCTTC.

V gene TRBV15 combines with J gene TRBJ1-3; no clear D gene. Trimming removed 0 bases at V and 0 bases at J, with 9 bases between. Germline CDR1 LNHNV, CDR2 YYDKDF (reference sequence). The CDR3 covers 16 residues. As DNA, the CDR3 is TGTGCCACCAGCAGAGATTCTCCGAGCTCTGGAAACACCATATATTTT. Amino acids: CATSRDSPSSGNTIYF.

The CDR3 coding sequence is TGTGCCAGCAATGACAGGGATGGTGGGGCCAACGTCCTGACTTTC. It is translated as CASNDRDGGANVLTF. This rearrangement joins TRBV28 to TRBJ2-6, with TRBD1 identical over 7 bases. Germline V gene lookup returns CDR1 MDHEN and CDR2 SYDVKM. The CDR3 contains 15 residues. The junction had 6 bases not matched to a gene; V was cut back by 7 bases and J by 3 bases.